Listed below are T cell receptor beta chains from one sample, sequenced in a study of immune evolution from preneoplasia to lung adenocarcinoma. Using immunoSEQ multiplex PCR, the repertoire was profiled, and TCRdb retains in-frame clones only, with some absent. The sample holds roughly 2,300 clones, roughly four fifths seen once. Material for sequencing was FFPE adjacent normal lung tissue. These receptors came from a person older than 75 with lung adenocarcinoma. Each CDR3 is given with its conserved first and last residue. The D gene is left open where the match is weak.

V gene	D gene	J gene	CDR3 protein
TRBV7-9	-	TRBJ1-2	CASSPQRRGERGYTF
TRBV7-2	-	TRBJ1-1	CASSLAVARDEAFF
TRBV18	-	TRBJ1-6	CASSADRARNSPLHF
TRBV7-3	TRBD1	TRBJ2-1	CASSAKTGTGTEKFF
TRBV19	-	TRBJ2-6	CASKKQGSGANVLTF
TRBV11-3	-	TRBJ2-1	CASSLWAIQGLGYNEQFF
TRBV28	-	TRBJ2-2	CASSFGGIAGELFF
TRBV6-1	-	TRBJ2-5	CASSVAGLGTQYF
TRBV28	-	TRBJ2-5	CASSAGTGVQETQYF
TRBV7-2	TRBD2	TRBJ2-3	CASSTRTSNTQYF
TRBV19	-	TRBJ1-5	CASSISANQPQHF
TRBV9	-	TRBJ2-3	CASSGSGMASTDTQYF
TRBV30	TRBD2	TRBJ2-1	CAWSVVREGRNEQFF
TRBV11-2	-	TRBJ1-4	CASSLAGSEKLFF
TRBV9	-	TRBJ2-3	CASSVRGGGADTQYF
TRBV27	-	TRBJ2-7	CASSPGDAPSYEQYF
TRBV10-3	TRBD1	TRBJ1-2	CAISDSGGPSGGYTF
TRBV6-5	-	TRBJ2-7	CASSYSLASPEQYF
TRBV7-8	-	TRBJ1-1	CASSLDGYTEAFF
TRBV5-1	TRBD1	TRBJ2-3	CASSSLGTATDTQYF
TRBV7-9	-	TRBJ2-3	CASSLASFDTQYF
TRBV7-6	-	TRBJ2-5	CASSYTQGTETQYF
TRBV7-9	-	TRBJ2-7	CASSLELGEQYF
TRBV29-1	-	TRBJ2-3	CSAEQGIDTQYF
TRBV7-9	-	TRBJ2-2	CASSFKMAMNTGELFF
TRBV20-1	-	TRBJ2-7	CSARGGYEQYF
TRBV28	TRBD2	TRBJ2-5	CASGRAGRETQYF
TRBV5-4	-	TRBJ1-2	CASSFSTQGGMDGYTF
TRBV19	-	TRBJ2-7	CASLGAHWEQYF
TRBV19	-	TRBJ2-4	CASSRRGDDIAKNIQYF
TRBV4-1	-	TRBJ2-7	CASSRGGYYEQYF
TRBV19	-	TRBJ1-6	CASSQVRGAPLHF
TRBV29-1	TRBD2	TRBJ2-7	CSVSAGTRSNEQYF
TRBV29-1	-	TRBJ2-3	CSVIQGSDTQYF
TRBV6-5	-	TRBJ2-3	CASSYEYRAASGQYF
TRBV5-5	-	TRBJ2-7	CASSFRMQATYEQYF
TRBV7-9	-	TRBJ2-1	CASSLPPDEQFF
TRBV5-1	-	TRBJ2-7	CASSLAGGSSYEQYF
TRBV18	-	TRBJ2-6	CASSLNPGTEHSGANVLTF
TRBV5-4	-	TRBJ2-1	CASSPGLEYNEQFF
TRBV7-2	-	TRBJ2-3	CASSLGLYTDTQYF
TRBV6-1	TRBD2	TRBJ2-5	CASVGAGGLKETQYF
TRBV5-1	-	TRBJ2-5	CASSLGLLQETQYF
TRBV27	-	TRBJ1-2	CASAPTANYGYTF
TRBV6-1	-	TRBJ1-2	CASSEPGLQGGYTF
TRBV5-6	-	TRBJ2-3	CASSLDSTGTDTQYF
TRBV18	TRBD1	TRBJ2-6	CASSMAGGSGANVLTF
TRBV2	-	TRBJ2-2	CASSRTGELFF
TRBV30	TRBD2	TRBJ2-1	CAWSGGLAGNNEQFF
TRBV6-1	TRBD1	TRBJ1-1	CASTRDRLNTEAFF
TRBV7-2	-	TRBJ1-2	CASSLTNQQGGSGYTF
TRBV7-8	-	TRBJ1-1	CASSLAFGRLGGDTEAFF
TRBV5-1	-	TRBJ2-1	CASSLEAAYNEQFF
TRBV5-1	TRBD1	TRBJ2-1	CASSSQGGGEQFF
TRBV10-1	-	TRBJ2-4	CASARSLEGIQYF
TRBV7-8	-	TRBJ1-5	CASSLISYQPQHF
TRBV7-9	-	TRBJ2-5	CASSPGNQETQYF
TRBV5-1	TRBD2	TRBJ2-7	CASSSGGDTALEQYF
TRBV19	TRBD1	TRBJ2-1	CASRDPGQGLRQFF
TRBV2	-	TRBJ1-3	CASSEGAGIGNTIYF